This record covers a single T cell receptor (beta chain). No antigen is known for it. Trimming removed 4 bases at V and 0 bases at J, with 9 bases between. This CDR3 is 15 amino acids long. Germline CDR1 is MRHNA and CDR2 is SNTAGT. The sample comes from a study of T cell responses to AZD1222 COVID-19 vaccine. As for the study in general: The study pooled second doses at about 4 or about 12 weeks.

Here immunoSEQ multiplex PCR was the method, and the copy in TCRdb shows in-frame clones only, minus some. The sample carries around 120,000 clones, 70% to 90% recorded once. Study-wide findings and caveats: The sample set comprised mostly white British donors with more females, and clonal diversity was possibly underestimated. Unmutated regions of variants are reportedly targeted by nearly half of spike-specific TCRs.

The sample in question was peripheral blood, obtained on day 0 of AZD1222 vaccination. The receptor's source is an adult in good health. J is TRBJ2-2 and V is TRBV6-4, with D maybe TRBD2 (5 bases). The CDR3 region is CASSVGGSNTGELFF. CDR3 bases: TGTGCCAGCAGTGTTGGCGGGTCGAACACCGGGGAGCTGTTTTTT.